The rows below give T cell receptor beta chains drawn from one sample of a study of blood T cells in healthy people across ages. Using its own MiXCR run on the 5' RACE reads, TCRdb lists one record per CDR3 protein. The sample holds 700,000 to 1,000,000 distinct CDR3 sequences, around 45% seen once. Sequencing used blood. These receptors all stem from a man aged 60 to 75 in good health. CDR3s leave out the opening cysteine and the closing phenylalanine or tryptophan. The D gene is left open where the match is weak.

.,TRBJ2-5,TRBV7-2,ASSLGQMGGQETQY
.,TRBJ2-3,TRBV7-2,ASSAQSGGLPITQY
.,TRBJ2-3,TRBV20-1,SARPFLDRGDTQY
.,TRBJ1-2,TRBV28,ASKQGSEYLGYT
.,.,TRBV11-2,ASSSNSPEQY
.,TRBJ2-7,TRBV20-1,SASLGGGAYEQY
TRBD2,TRBJ2-1,TRBV7-2,ASSTGLAGQIVQF
.,.,TRBV11-2,ASSIVPRRQMGEQY
TRBD1,TRBJ2-7,TRBV7-2,ASSLDSGSRGRYEQY
.,TRBJ1-2,TRBV25-1,ASSEDGRQDYGYT
TRBD1,TRBJ1-5,TRBV6-6,ASNPGQGSNQPQH